This TCR beta chain was recovered during a study of human thymus T cells (dated by TCRdb to 2020 to 2021). A note on the overall study: The study described the TCR alpha and beta repertoires in about eight infant thymus samples and a few matching peripheral blood samples. Donor ages ranged from about 6 to 250 days, and the cohort comprised over 5 male and a couple of female infants. What the study reported, not specific to this receptor: The related research reported highly overlapping thymic TCR repertoires among unrelated individuals. V and J gene segment usage appeared biased in both thymic and peripheral blood repertoires. On average, thymus samples gave hundreds of thousands of unique TCRB clonotypes, whereas blood samples gave approximately 84,000.

Thymus tissue was collected as surgical resects that were removed during corrective cardiac surgery. The donors were immunologically healthy infants in Finland who had open corrective cardiac surgery for congenital heart defects. After being mechanically released from the tissue, thymocytes were kept at -70 degrees C in pellets of 10-30 million cells. Genomic DNA was extracted from frozen cell pellets with a QIAsymphony instrument. A word on this clone: No antigen is known for it. Base-call qualities are not available, and no considerably larger clone is one nucleotide away.

The germline V gene yields MDHEN for CDR1 and SYDVKM for CDR2. The CDR3 measures 14 amino acids from cysteine to phenylalanine. The kept DNA is CDR3 alone, 42 bases in frame from the first base. Trimming at the junction amounts to 10 bases on V and 5 bases on J, and the germline ends lie 20 bases apart. Using the immunoSEQ multiplex PCR assay, the TCRB and TCRAD loci were amplified from a standardized quantity of quality-controlled genomic DNA. The V(D)J region was spanned by amplicons of a length sufficient to cover the CDR3 and to identify V and J genes. Through the commercial immunoSEQ service, the amplicons were sequenced on an Illumina platform. In the source study's methods: Primer bias and sequencing errors were corrected as previously described, and TCRAD and TCRB definitions were based on the IMGT database. Analysis of the repertoires was done with immunoSEQ Analyzer 3.0 and VDJTools and included basic statistics, V/J segment usage, diversity estimates, rarefaction and pairwise overlap. Chao1, ChaoE, Efron-Thisted, Shannon and inverse Simpson indices were used to estimate diversity, which was also estimated on datasets down-sampled to the smallest sample. Repertoire overlap used strict matching of CDR3 nucleotide sequence, V gene and J gene, with Jaccard-based multidimensional scaling clustering. As stored in TCRdb, this immuneACCESS dataset retains in-frame rearrangements with V and J assigned. A fraction of the clones does not appear; measured against another copy, unresolved V genes explain less than half of the discrepancy, and the remainder lacks a known reason. Clone size and V and J calls were adopted from that table, with D and trimming inferred from the DNA. Present in this sample are roughly 120,000 clones, around 96% of which were seen just once. The ten biggest clones cover 0.02% to 0.03% of the sample.

The sequence is built from TRBV28 and TRBJ2-5; the D gene could be either TRBD1 or TRBD2, each agreeing at 5 bases. Source material: thymus tissue. The sequence was collected from a boy under two years old with a congenital heart defect but otherwise immunologically healthy. The nucleotide sequence is TGTGCCACGGAAGAGGACGGGGCCGTGGAGACCCAGTACTTC. It specifies CATEEDGAVETQYF.